This T cell receptor beta chain was captured by sequencing in a study of shared clonotypes between healthy human individuals. Study details: Samples came from two female and a few male donors aged 18 to 49.

Across several immunoSEQ plates, the genomic DNA of each subset was split evenly. The data were produced by immunoSEQ multiplex PCR, yet TCRdb's version contains in-frame clones alone and is incomplete. The table shows just over 2,000,000 clones, with 95% occurring only once. This sequence was found in a man aged 18-30 years in good health. The sample taken for sequencing was naive CD4+ T cells sorted from blood. Noted subset: CD45RA+ positively selected.

The CDR3 is CASSPPKRADTQYF. The CDR3 coding sequence is TGTGCCAGCAGCCCCCCCAAGCGGGCAGATACGCAGTATTTT. This chain joins TRBV11-2 and TRBJ2-3; a possible D gene is TRBD2 (6 bases). V was trimmed by 5 bases and J by 4 bases, leaving 13 bases between them. The germline V gene has CDR1 SGHAT and CDR2 FQNNGV. This CDR3 has 14 amino acids.